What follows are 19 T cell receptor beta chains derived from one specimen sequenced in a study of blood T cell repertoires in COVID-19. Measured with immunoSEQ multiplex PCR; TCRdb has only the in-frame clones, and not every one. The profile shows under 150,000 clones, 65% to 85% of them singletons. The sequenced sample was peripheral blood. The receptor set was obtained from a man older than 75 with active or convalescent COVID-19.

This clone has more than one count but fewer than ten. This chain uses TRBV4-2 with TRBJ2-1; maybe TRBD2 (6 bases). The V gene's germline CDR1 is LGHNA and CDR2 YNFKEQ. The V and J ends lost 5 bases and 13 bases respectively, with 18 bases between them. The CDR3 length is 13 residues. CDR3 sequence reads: CASSTGVTARQFF. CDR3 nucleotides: TGTGCCAGCAGCACGGGGGTGACGGCGCGACAGTTCTTC.

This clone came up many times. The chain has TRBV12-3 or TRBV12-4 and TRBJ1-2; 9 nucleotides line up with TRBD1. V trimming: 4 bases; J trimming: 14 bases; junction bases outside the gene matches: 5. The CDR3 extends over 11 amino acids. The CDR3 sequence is CASSSRDRETF. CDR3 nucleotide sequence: TGTGCCAGCAGTTCCCGGGACAGGGAAACCTTC.

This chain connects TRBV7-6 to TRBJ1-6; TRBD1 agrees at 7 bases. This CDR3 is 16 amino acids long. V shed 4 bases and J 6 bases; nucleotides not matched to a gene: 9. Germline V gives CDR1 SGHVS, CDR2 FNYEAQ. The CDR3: CASSSATGRSNSPLHF. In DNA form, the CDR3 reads TGTGCCAGCAGCTCAGCGACAGGGCGTAGTAATTCACCCCTCCACTTT.

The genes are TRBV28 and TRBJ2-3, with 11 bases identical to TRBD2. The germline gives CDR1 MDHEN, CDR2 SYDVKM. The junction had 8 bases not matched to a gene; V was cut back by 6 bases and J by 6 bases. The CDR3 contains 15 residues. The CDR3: CASSTLAGGGDTQYF. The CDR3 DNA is TGTGCCAGCAGCACCCTAGCGGGGGGTGGGGATACGCAGTATTTT.

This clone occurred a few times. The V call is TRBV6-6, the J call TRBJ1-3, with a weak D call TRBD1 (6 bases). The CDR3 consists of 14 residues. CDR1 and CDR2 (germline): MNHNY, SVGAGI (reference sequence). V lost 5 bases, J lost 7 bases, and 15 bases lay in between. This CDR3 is CASSPTGISNTIYF. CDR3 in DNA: TGTGCCAGCAGTCCAACAGGGATCAGCAACACCATATATTTT.

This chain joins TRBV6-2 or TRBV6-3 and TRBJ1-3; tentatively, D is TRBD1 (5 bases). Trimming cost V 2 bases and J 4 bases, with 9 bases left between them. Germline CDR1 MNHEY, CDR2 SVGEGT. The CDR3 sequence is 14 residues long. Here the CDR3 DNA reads TGTGCCAGCAGTTACGGGACTCAAGGAAACACCATATATTTT. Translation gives CASSYGTQGNTIYF.

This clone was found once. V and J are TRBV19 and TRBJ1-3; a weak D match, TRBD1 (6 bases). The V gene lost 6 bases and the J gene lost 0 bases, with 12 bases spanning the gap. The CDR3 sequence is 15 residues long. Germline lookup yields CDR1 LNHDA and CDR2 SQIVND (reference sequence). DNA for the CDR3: TGTGCCAGTAGAGGCGACAGGATCTCTGGAAACACCATATATTTT. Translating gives CASRGDRISGNTIYF.

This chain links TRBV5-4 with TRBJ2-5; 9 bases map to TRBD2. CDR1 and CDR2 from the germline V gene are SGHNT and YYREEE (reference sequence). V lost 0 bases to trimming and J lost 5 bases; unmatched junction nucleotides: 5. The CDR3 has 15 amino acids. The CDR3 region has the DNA TGTGCCAGCAGCTTGGGGCGGGGGGGCCCCGAGACCCAGTACTTC. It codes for CASSLGRGGPETQYF.

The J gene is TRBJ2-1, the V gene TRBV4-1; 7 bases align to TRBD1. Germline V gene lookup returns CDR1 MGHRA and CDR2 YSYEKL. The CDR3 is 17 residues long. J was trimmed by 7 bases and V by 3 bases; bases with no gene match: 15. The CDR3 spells CASSHPSRDSPRNEQFF. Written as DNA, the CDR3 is TGCGCCAGCAGCCACCCTAGTCGGGACAGCCCTCGGAATGAGCAGTTCTTC.

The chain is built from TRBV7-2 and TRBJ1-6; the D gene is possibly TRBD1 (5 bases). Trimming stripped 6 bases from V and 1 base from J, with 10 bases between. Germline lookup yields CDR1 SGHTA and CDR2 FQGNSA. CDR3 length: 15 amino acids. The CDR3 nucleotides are TGTGCCAGCAGTCCTGACAGTTCCTATAATTCACCCCTCCACTTT. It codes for CASSPDSSYNSPLHF. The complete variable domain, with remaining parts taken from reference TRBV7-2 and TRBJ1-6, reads GAGVSQSPSNKVTEKGKDVELRCDPISGHTALYWYRQSLGQGLEFLIYFQGNSAPDKSGLPSDRFSAERTGGSVSTLTIQRTQQEDSAVYLCASSPDSSYNSPLHFGNGTRLTVT.

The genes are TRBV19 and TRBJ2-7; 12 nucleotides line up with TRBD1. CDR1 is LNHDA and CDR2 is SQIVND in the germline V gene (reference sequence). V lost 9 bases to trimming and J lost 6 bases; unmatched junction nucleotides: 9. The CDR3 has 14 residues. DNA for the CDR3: TGTGCCAGCCGGACCGGGACAGGGGGCGGCGAGCAGTACTTC. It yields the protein CASRTGTGGGEQYF.

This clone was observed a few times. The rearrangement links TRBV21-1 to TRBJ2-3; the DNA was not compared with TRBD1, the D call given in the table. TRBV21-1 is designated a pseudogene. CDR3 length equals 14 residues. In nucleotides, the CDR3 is TGTGCCAGCAGCAAAGGACAGATTGGGTTCAAGCAGTATTTT. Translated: CASSKGQIGFKQYF.

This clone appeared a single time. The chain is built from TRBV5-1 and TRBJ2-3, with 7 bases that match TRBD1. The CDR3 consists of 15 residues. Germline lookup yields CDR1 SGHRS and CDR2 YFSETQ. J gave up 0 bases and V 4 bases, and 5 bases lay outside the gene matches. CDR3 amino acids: CASSRRTGSTDTQYF. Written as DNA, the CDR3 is TGCGCCAGCAGCCGGCGGACAGGTAGCACAGATACGCAGTATTTT. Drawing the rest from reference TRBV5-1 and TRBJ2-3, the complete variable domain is KAGVTQTPRYLIKTRGQQVTLSCSPISGHRSVSWYQQTPGQGLQFLFEYFSETQRNKGNFPGRFSGRQFSNSRSEMNVSTLELGDSALYLCASSRRTGSTDTQYFGPGTRLTVL.

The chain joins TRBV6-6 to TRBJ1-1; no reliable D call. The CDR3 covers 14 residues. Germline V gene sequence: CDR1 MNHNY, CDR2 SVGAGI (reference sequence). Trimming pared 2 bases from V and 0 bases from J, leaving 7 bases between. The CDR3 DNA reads TGTGCCAGCAGTTACCCCGAGGTGAACACTGAAGCTTTCTTT. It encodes CASSYPEVNTEAFF.

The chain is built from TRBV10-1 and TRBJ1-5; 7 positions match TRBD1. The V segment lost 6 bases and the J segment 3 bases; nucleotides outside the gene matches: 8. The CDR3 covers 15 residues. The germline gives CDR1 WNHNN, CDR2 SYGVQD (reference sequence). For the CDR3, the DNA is TGCGCCAGCAGGAAGACCGGGACAGACAATCAGCCCCAGCATTTT. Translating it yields CASRKTGTDNQPQHF.

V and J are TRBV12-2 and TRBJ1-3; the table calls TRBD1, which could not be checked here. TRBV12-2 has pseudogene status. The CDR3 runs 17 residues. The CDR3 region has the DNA TGTGCAAGTCGAACCCGGAAGACAGTATATTCTGGAAACACCATATATTTT. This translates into CASRTRKTVYSGNTIYF.

In DNA form, the CDR3 reads TGTGCCAGCAGTACTGGGGGCAGGACTGAAGCTTTCTTT. Translated: CASSTGGRTEAFF. The rearrangement links TRBV6-5 to TRBJ1-1; the D gene is possibly TRBD1 (6 bases). The CDR3 covers 13 residues. V was pared by 5 bases and J by 5 bases, with 12 bases between. Germline values: CDR1 MNHEY, CDR2 SVGAGI.

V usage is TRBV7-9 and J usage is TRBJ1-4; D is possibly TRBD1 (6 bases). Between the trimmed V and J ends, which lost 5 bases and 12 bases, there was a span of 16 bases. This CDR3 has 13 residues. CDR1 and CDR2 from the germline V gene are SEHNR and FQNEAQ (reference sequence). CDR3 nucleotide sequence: TGTGCCAGCAGCCCCCGGCAGGGGACGGAACTGTTTTTT. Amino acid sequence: CASSPRQGTELFF. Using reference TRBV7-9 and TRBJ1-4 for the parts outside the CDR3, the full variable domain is DTGVSQNPRHKITKRGQNVTFRCDPISEHNRLYWYRQTLGQGPEFLTYFQNEAQLEKSRLLSDRFSAERPKGSFSTLEIQRTEQGDSAMYLCASSPRQGTELFFGSGTQLSVL.

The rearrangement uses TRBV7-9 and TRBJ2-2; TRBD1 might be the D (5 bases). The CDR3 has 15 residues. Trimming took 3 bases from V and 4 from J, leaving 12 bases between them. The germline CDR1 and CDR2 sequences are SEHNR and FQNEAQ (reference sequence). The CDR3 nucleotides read TGTGCCAGCAGCTTTAAAACAGGTCTCACCGGGGAGCTGTTTTTT. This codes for CASSFKTGLTGELFF.